This TCR beta chain originates from a study of blood T cell repertoires in COVID-19. Turning to the study itself: The study drew acute and convalescent COVID-19 samples from the United States, Italy and Spain.

Authors' processing steps: Estimates of nucleated cell counts were drawn from the amplification of reference gene primers. Method: immunoSEQ multiplex PCR; TCRdb's copy keeps in-frame clones and lacks some. The V and J calls and the clone size are those of that table, but D and trimming were determined from the DNA. Of some 360,000 clones detected, about 92% appear once; the ten largest clones hold about 3.9%. Recruited during active infection, patients (from Seattle) were subsequently followed longitudinally. J lost 8 bases, V lost 0 bases, and 12 bases had no gene match. From germline, CDR1 is MNHEY and CDR2 SVGAGI. The length of the CDR3 is 16 residues.

The chain uses TRBV6-5 and TRBJ1-2; 7 bases match TRBD1. The sequence derives from a woman aged 55 to 70 with COVID-19, enrolled during active disease. Sequencing was done on a sample of peripheral blood. The CDR3 protein is CASSYSFGGGAGGYTF. In DNA, the CDR3 is TGTGCCAGCAGTTACTCTTTTGGAGGGGGCGCCGGCGGCTACACCTTC.